The entry that follows covers one T cell receptor beta chain sequence. In the authors' workflow: Using reference gene primer amplification, nucleated cell counts were estimated. Only in-frame clones appear in the TCRdb table, and some are missing; sequencing was by immunoSEQ multiplex PCR. V, J and clone size are taken as reported in that table, and D and trimming were inferred from the DNA itself. Seen here are some 72,000 clones, roughly 80% observed once, and the top ten hold roughly 13%. The record originates from a study of blood T cell repertoires in COVID-19. The source is a man in his fifties or sixties with COVID-19, enrolled during active disease. The sample taken for sequencing was peripheral blood.

CDR3 bases: TGTGCCTGGAATGTCAGGGTAGGTGCTGAAGCTTTCTTT. Amino acid sequence: CAWNVRVGAEAFF. This sequence joins TRBV30 and TRBJ1-1, with D perhaps matching TRBD1 (5 bases). The CDR3 spans 13 residues. CDR1 is GTSNPN and CDR2 is SVGIG in the germline V gene (reference sequence). V lost 4 bases, J lost 6 bases, and 15 bases lay in between.